This record concerns one T cell receptor (beta chain) sequence. Primed by a sample-barcoded 5' primer and a J-beta primer mix, a second PCR proceeded for 7 to 11 cycles. TCRdb used MiXCR to reprocess the 5' RACE reads, holding one entry per CDR3 protein. The data hold over a million distinct CDR3 sequences, with around 45% observed a single time. CDR1 and CDR2 (germline): SGHAT, FQNNGV. The CDR3 spans 19 residues. V lost 3 bases, J lost 1 base, and 13 bases stayed unmatched. The data were obtained in a study of blood T cells in healthy people across ages. The TCR sequence derives from a woman aged 60 to 75 in good health. The sample was blood. The chain carries TRBV11-2 and TRBJ2-4; 9 nucleotides agree with TRBD1. CDR3 residues: CASSFGPGQGPRAKNIQYF. The CDR3 coding sequence is TGTGCCAGCAGCTTCGGCCCGGGACAGGGTCCCCGGGCCAAAAACATTCAGTACTTC.